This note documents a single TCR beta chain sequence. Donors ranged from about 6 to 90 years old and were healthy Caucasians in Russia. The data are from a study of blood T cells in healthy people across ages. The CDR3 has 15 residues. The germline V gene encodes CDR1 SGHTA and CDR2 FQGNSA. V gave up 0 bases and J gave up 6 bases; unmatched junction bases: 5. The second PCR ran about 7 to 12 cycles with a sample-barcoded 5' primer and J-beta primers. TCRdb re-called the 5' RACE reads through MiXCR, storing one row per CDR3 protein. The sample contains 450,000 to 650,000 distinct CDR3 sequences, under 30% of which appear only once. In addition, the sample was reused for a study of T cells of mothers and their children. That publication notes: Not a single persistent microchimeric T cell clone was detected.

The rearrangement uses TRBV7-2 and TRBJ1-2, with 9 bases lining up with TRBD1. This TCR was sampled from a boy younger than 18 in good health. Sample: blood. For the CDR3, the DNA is TGTGCCAGCAGCTTAGCCGGGACAGGGTATGATGGCTACACCTTC. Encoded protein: CASSLAGTGYDGYTF.